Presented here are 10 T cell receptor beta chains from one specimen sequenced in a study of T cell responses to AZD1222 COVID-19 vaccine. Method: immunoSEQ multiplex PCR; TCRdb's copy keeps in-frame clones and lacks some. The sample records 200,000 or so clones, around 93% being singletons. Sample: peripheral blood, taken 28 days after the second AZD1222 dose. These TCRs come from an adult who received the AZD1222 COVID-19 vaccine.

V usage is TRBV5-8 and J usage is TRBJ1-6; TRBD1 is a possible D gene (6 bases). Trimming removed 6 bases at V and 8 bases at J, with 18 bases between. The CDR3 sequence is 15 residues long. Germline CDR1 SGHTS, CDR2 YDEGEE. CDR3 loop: CASNLPGSGDSPLHF. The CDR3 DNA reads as TGTGCCAGCAACCTTCCGGGATCAGGGGATTCACCCCTCCACTTT.

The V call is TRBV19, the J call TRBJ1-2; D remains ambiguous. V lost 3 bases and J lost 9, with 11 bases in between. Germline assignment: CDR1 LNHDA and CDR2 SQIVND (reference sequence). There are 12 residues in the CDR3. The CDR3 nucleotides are TGTGCCAGTAGTATTGAGGGTATAAGCTACACCTTC. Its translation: CASSIEGISYTF.

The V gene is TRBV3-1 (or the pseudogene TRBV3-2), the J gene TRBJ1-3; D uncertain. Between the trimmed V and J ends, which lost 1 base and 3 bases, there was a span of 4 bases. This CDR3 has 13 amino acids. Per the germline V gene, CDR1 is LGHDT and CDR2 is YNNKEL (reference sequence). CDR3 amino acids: CASSQGVGNTIYF. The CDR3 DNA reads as TGTGCCAGCAGCCAAGGGGTTGGAAACACCATATATTTT.

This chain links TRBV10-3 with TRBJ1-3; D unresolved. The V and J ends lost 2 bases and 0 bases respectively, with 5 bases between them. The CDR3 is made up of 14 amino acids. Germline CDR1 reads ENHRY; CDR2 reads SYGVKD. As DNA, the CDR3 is TGTGCCATCAGTGAGAACAACTCTGGAAACACCATATATTTT. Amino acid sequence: CAISENNSGNTIYF.

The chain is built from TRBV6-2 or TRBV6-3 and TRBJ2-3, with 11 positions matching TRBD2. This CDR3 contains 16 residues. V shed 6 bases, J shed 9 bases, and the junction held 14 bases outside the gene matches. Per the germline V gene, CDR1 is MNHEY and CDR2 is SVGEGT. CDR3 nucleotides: TGTGCCAGCAGCCCTCGTAGCGGGGGGGCCTTGGGGACGCAGTATTTT. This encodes CASSPRSGGALGTQYF.

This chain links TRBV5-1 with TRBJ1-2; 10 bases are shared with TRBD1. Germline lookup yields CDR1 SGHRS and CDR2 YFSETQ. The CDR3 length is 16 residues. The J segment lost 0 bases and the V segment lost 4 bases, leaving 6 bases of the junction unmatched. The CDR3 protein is CASSPGQGLTNYGYTF. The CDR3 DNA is TGCGCCAGCAGCCCGGGACAGGGGCTGACTAACTATGGCTACACCTTC.

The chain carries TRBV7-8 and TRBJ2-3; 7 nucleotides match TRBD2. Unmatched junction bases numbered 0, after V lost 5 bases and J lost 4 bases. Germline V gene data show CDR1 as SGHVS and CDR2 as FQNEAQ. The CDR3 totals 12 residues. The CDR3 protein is CASSAGADTQYF. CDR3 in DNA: TGTGCCAGCAGCGCGGGGGCAGATACGCAGTATTTT.

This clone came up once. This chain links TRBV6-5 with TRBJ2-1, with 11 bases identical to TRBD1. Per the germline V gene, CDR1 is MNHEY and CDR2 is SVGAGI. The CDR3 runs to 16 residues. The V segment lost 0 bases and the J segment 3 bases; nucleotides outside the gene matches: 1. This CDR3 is CASSYSGQGVYNEQFF. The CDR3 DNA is TGTGCCAGCAGTTACTCGGGACAGGGGGTCTACAATGAGCAGTTCTTC.

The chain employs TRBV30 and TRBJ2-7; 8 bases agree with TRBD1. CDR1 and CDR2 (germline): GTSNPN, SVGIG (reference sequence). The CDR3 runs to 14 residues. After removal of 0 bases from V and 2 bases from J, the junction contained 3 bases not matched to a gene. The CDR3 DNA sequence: TGTGCCTGGAGTGTGGGACAGGCACCCTACGAGCAGTACTTC. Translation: CAWSVGQAPYEQYF.

The CDR3 protein is CASSIYTGELFF. The CDR3 DNA reads as TGTGCCAGTAGTATATACACCGGGGAGCTGTTTTTT. This chain uses TRBV19 with TRBJ2-2; D uncertain. V was cut by 2 bases and J by 3 bases, with 1 base left in between. This CDR3 contains 12 residues. Germline CDR1 reads LNHDA; CDR2 reads SQIVND (reference sequence).